This T cell receptor (beta chain) was recorded in a study of blood T cell repertoires in COVID-19. Study details: The samples span acute and convalescent COVID-19 from the United States, Italy and Spain.

Germline CDR1 reads SNHLY; CDR2 reads FYNNEI. There are 15 residues in the CDR3. After removal of 6 bases from V and 7 bases from J, the junction contained 12 bases not matched to a gene. Patients in Seattle were enrolled during active infection, then followed longitudinally. Methods used by the authors: Estimation of nucleated cell counts was performed using reference gene primer amplification. TCRdb's copy holds only in-frame clones and misses some; the assay was immunoSEQ multiplex PCR. That table is the source of V, J and clone size, and D and trimming were worked out from the DNA. This sample has approximately 320,000 clones, with about nine tenths found just once.

This rearrangement joins TRBV2 to TRBJ2-1; the match to TRBD2 covers 7 bases. This receptor was obtained from a woman in her 30s with COVID-19, enrolled during active disease. Input material: peripheral blood. The chain's CDR3 is CASRYLAAGRNEQFF. For the CDR3, the DNA is TGTGCCAGCAGATACCTAGCGGCGGGGAGGAATGAGCAGTTCTTC.